One and the same sample provided the 3 T cell receptor beta chains below, sequenced in a study of vaccination and CD4 T cells after COVID-19. TCRdb used MiXCR to reprocess the PCR reads, holding one entry per CDR3 protein. The sample carries some 25,000 distinct CDR3 sequences, 50% to 65% recorded once. The source material was CD4+ T cells from blood, sampled before SARS-CoV-2 vaccination. The source of these receptors is a human donor who had recovered from COVID-19.

This clonotype occurred once. V is TRBV20-1 and J is TRBJ1-1; possible D gene TRBD1, 5 bases. The CDR3 has 10 residues. In germline, CDR1 is DFQATT, CDR2 SNEGSKA (reference sequence). V lost 8 bases and J 10 bases, leaving 14 bases between the germline ends. The CDR3 spells CSSEFRGAFF. CDR3 bases: TGCAGTTCAGAATTTAGGGGAGCTTTCTTT.

V gene TRBV19 combines with J gene TRBJ2-1; 10 positions agree with TRBD2. Germline values: CDR1 LNHDA, CDR2 SQIVND (reference sequence). The V segment lost 5 bases and the J segment 8 bases; nucleotides outside the gene matches: 9. The CDR3 loop spans 15 amino acids. The CDR3 loop is CASSDHGTSVDEQFF. Written as DNA, the CDR3 is TGTGCCAGTAGTGACCACGGGACTAGCGTGGATGAGCAGTTCTTC.

The chain carries TRBV15 and TRBJ2-6; D remains unclear. The germline gives CDR1 LNHNV, CDR2 YYDKDF (reference sequence). V was shortened by 0 bases and J by 0 bases, with 12 bases between the two germline ends. The CDR3 has 18 residues. In DNA form, the CDR3 reads TGTGCCACCAGCAGAGATCTGGGCAGCAGCTCTGGGGCCAACGTCCTGACTTTC. Protein product: CATSRDLGSSSGANVLTF.